Shown below are 20 T cell receptor beta chains from a single sample sequenced in a study of blood T cell repertoires in COVID-19. Profiled with immunoSEQ multiplex PCR; TCRdb holds only in-frame clones, not every one. The sample has under 90,000 clones, about 85% seen once; the top ten hold 3.4%. Source material: peripheral blood. The receptors originated from a woman aged 45-65 years with COVID-19, enrolled during active disease.

In its sample, this clone was seen a few times. The chain carries TRBV19 and TRBJ2-7; 9 bases agree with TRBD2. V was pared by 6 bases and J by 3 bases, with 9 bases of the junction left unmatched. The CDR3 covers 15 residues. Germline V lookup: CDR1 LNHDA, CDR2 SQIVND (reference sequence). The CDR3 sequence: CASRPLAGRFYEQYF. The DNA of the CDR3 is TGTGCCAGTAGACCTCTAGCGGGAAGATTCTACGAGCAGTACTTC.

The chain links TRBV28 to TRBJ1-2; TRBD1 matches at 8 bases. V was clipped by 4 bases and J by 3 bases; unmatched bases: 13. The CDR3 length is 17 residues. The germline V gene encodes CDR1 MDHEN and CDR2 SYDVKM. CDR3 in amino acids: CASSSQGADRLDYGYTF. In DNA, the CDR3 is TGTGCCAGCAGTTCGCAGGGGGCGGACCGATTAGACTATGGCTACACCTTC.

The genes are TRBV11-3 and TRBJ2-5; perhaps TRBD2 as D (6 bases). The CDR3 consists of 15 residues. The V gene lost 1 base and the J gene lost 0 bases, with 9 bases spanning the gap. CDR1 and CDR2 (germline): SGHNT, YENEEA. CDR3: CASSLGIADQETQYF. DNA of the CDR3: TGTGCCAGCAGCTTAGGGATAGCGGACCAAGAGACCCAGTACTTC.

The rearrangement uses TRBV5-1 and TRBJ1-2; 7 nucleotides agree with TRBD1. CDR3 size: 14 residues. CDR1 SGHRS and CDR2 YFSETQ come from the germline V gene. The J segment lost 7 bases and the V segment lost 2 bases, leaving 8 bases of the junction unmatched. The CDR3 loop reads CASSFSGGISGYTF. The CDR3 DNA is TGCGCCAGCAGCTTTTCAGGGGGGATTTCTGGCTACACCTTC.

V is TRBV3-1 (or the pseudogene TRBV3-2) and J is TRBJ2-3; 11 bases align to TRBD2. Germline V gene data show CDR1 as LGHDT and CDR2 as YNNKEL (reference sequence). The ends lost 4 bases at V and 6 bases at J; junction bases unmatched: 12. The CDR3 has 17 amino acids. DNA for the CDR3: TGTGCCAGCAGCCGCGTCTCTAGCGGGAGGAGGACGGATACGCAGTATTTT. Translation: CASSRVSSGRRTDTQYF.

J is TRBJ1-5 and V is TRBV6-1; the D gene is possibly TRBD1 (5 bases). In germline, CDR1 is MNHNS, CDR2 SASEGT. Trimming removed 3 bases from V and 6 bases from J, with 9 bases in between. The CDR3 has 13 residues. CDR3 DNA sequence: TGTGCCAGCAGTGATGGGGGAGGTCAGCCCCAGCATTTT. Encoded protein: CASSDGGGQPQHF.

This sequence joins TRBV3-1 (or the pseudogene TRBV3-2) and TRBJ2-3, with 8 nucleotides matching TRBD1. The junction had 7 bases not matched to a gene; V was cut back by 2 bases and J by 3 bases. The V gene's germline CDR1 is LGHDT and CDR2 YNNKEL (reference sequence). This CDR3 is built from 16 residues. DNA for the CDR3: TGTGCCAGCAGCCAATCGACAGGGGCGGGAACAGATACGCAGTATTTT. Amino acid sequence: CASSQSTGAGTDTQYF.

The chain couples TRBV7-9 to TRBJ2-5, with TRBD1 identical over 8 bases. Germline V gene lookup returns CDR1 SEHNR and CDR2 FQNEAQ (reference sequence). With V trimmed by 2 bases and J by 4 bases, 3 bases remained unmatched. The CDR3 length is 14 residues. For the CDR3, the DNA is TGTGCCAGCAGCTTAATCGGACAGGGAGAGACCCAGTACTTC. Its protein is CASSLIGQGETQYF.

The CDR3 DNA follows: TGTGCCAGCAGTTACGAAGGACTAGCGGACGACTACGAGCAGTACTTC. Its translation is CASSYEGLADDYEQYF. The chain combines TRBV6-2 or TRBV6-3 with TRBJ2-7, with TRBD2 identical over 10 bases. The ends lost 2 bases at V and 3 bases at J; junction bases unmatched: 7. Germline CDR1 and CDR2: MNHEY and SVGEGT. CDR3 length: 16 amino acids.

V and J are TRBV7-9 and TRBJ1-1, with D uncertain. Germline CDR1 SEHNR, CDR2 FQNEAQ (reference sequence). V lost 5 bases and J 4 bases, leaving 14 bases between the germline ends. CDR3 size: 14 residues. The CDR3 is CASSRHIEGTEAFF. The CDR3 DNA reads as TGTGCCAGCAGCCGTCACATTGAGGGCACTGAAGCTTTCTTT. Full variable domain (rest looked up from reference TRBV7-9 and TRBJ1-1): DTGVSQNPRHKITKRGQNVTFRCDPISEHNRLYWYRQTLGQGPEFLTYFQNEAQLEKSRLLSDRFSAERPKGSFSTLEIQRTEQGDSAMYLCASSRHIEGTEAFFGQGTRLTVV.

The J gene is TRBJ2-1, the V gene TRBV27, with a possible D match to TRBD1 (6 bases). CDR1 is MNHEY, CDR2 SMNVEV, per germline (reference sequence). The CDR3 consists of 15 residues. V dropped 0 bases and J dropped 4 bases, with 10 bases sitting between them. The CDR3 nucleotides read TGTGCCAGCAGTTTATCCACGACAGGTTACAATGAGCAGTTCTTC. This gives the protein CASSLSTTGYNEQFF.

The J gene is TRBJ1-5, the V gene TRBV28, with a weak D call TRBD1 (6 bases). Germline-derived CDR1 and CDR2 are MDHEN and SYDVKM. The CDR3 has 15 amino acids. The V and J ends lost 3 bases and 5 bases respectively, with 14 bases between them. In DNA, the CDR3 is TGTGCCAGCAGTTTGGCGGGGGGCGCTTATCAGCCCCAGCATTTT. It yields the protein CASSLAGGAYQPQHF.

The chain couples TRBV7-3 to TRBJ2-3; 8 positions agree with TRBD1. V lost 5 bases, J lost 1 base, and 5 bases stayed unmatched. Germline CDR1 reads SGHTA; CDR2 reads FQGTGA. CDR3 length: 15 residues. The CDR3 protein is CASSPTGDRTDTQYF. In DNA, the CDR3 is TGTGCCAGCAGCCCGACAGGGGACCGCACAGATACGCAGTATTTT.

The chain combines TRBV12-3 or TRBV12-4 with TRBJ2-7; possible D gene TRBD2, 6 bases. The CDR3 has 12 amino acids. V lost 9 bases to trimming and J lost 6 bases, with 15 bases between them. The CDR3: CASMGGGPEQYF. CDR3 sequence (DNA): TGTGCCAGTATGGGAGGAGGGCCCGAGCAGTACTTC.

This clone has only one observation. The CDR3 bases are TGTGCCAGCAGTATTAGGGGCCCGGGGGGAGAGACCCAGTACTTC. Protein sequence: CASSIRGPGGETQYF. The chain carries TRBV2 and TRBJ2-5; 7 bases are shared with TRBD2. This CDR3 region has 15 residues. Trimming cost V 5 bases and J 4 bases; bases outside gene matches: 10. Germline loops: CDR1 SNHLY, CDR2 FYNNEI.

On this clone: Other DNA variants within this sample encode the same CDR3. The rearrangement uses TRBV7-3 and TRBJ2-3; 10 positions agree with TRBD2. The length of the CDR3 is 15 residues. The V segment lost 5 bases and the J segment 0 bases; nucleotides outside the gene matches: 2. The V gene's germline CDR1 is SGHTA and CDR2 FQGTGA. The CDR3: CASSRAGGSTDTQYF. The CDR3 DNA is TGTGCCAGCAGCCGAGCGGGAGGGAGCACAGATACGCAGTATTTT.

This chain links TRBV7-2 with TRBJ2-3, with 10 bases identical to TRBD2. The germline gives CDR1 SGHTA, CDR2 FQGNSA. CDR3 length: 16 amino acids. The V gene end was trimmed by 5 bases and the J gene end by 0 bases; junction bases not matched to a gene: 5. CDR3 coding DNA: TGTGCCAGCAGCCCGGGACTAGCGCCTAGCACAGATACGCAGTATTTT. Translating it yields CASSPGLAPSTDTQYF.

The rearrangement links TRBV6-2 or TRBV6-3 to TRBJ2-7, with D maybe TRBD1 (5 bases). V lost 2 bases to trimming and J lost 6 bases, with 8 bases between them. The CDR3 covers 12 residues. Germline values: CDR1 MNHEY, CDR2 SVGEGT. CDR3 residues: CASSYVGPEQYF. CDR3 coding DNA: TGTGCCAGCAGTTACGTGGGGCCCGAGCAGTACTTC.

The chain carries TRBV5-1 and TRBJ1-2, with 8 bases aligning to TRBD1. The CDR3 runs 16 residues. Per germline, CDR1 SGHRS and CDR2 YFSETQ. The V and J ends lost 2 bases and 8 bases, in that order; junction bases with no gene match: 14. CDR3 protein: CASSFETGAYSNGYTF. The CDR3 coding sequence is TGCGCCAGCAGCTTCGAGACAGGGGCTTATTCGAACGGCTACACCTTC.

This clone was counted only a few times. The chain links TRBV19 to TRBJ2-4; D might be TRBD2 (6 bases). Germline assignment: CDR1 LNHDA and CDR2 SQIVND (reference sequence). This CDR3 comprises 12 residues. V was shortened by 7 bases and J by 8 bases, with 12 bases between the two germline ends. CDR3 coding DNA: TGTGCCAGTACCCGCGGGGACGACATTCAGTACTTC. This codes for CASTRGDDIQYF.